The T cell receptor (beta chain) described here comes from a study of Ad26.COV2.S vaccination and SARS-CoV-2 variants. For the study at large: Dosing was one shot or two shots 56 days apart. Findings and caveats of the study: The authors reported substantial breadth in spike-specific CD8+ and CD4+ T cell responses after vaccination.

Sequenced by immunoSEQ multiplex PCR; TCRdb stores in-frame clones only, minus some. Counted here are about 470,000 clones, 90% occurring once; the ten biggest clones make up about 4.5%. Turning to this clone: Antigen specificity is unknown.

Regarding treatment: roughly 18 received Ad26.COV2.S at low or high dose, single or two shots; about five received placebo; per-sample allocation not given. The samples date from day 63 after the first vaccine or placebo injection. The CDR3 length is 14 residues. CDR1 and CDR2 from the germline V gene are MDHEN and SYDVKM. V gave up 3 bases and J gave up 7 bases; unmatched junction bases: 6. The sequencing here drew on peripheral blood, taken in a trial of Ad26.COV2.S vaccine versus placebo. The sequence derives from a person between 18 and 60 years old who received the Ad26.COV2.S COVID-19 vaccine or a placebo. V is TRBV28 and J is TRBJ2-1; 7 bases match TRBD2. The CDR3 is CASSFSGIENEQFF. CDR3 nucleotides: TGTGCCAGCAGTTTCAGCGGGATTGAGAATGAGCAGTTCTTC.